This T cell receptor beta chain originates from a study of blood T cell repertoires in COVID-19. The overall study: Specimens from acute and convalescent COVID-19 originated in the United States, Italy and Spain. From T cells, B-cell-depleted T cells, or PBMCs came the material, which was cDNA or gDNA.

Original methodology: Counts of nucleated cells, estimated from reference gene primer amplification, were obtained. Assay used: immunoSEQ multiplex PCR; TCRdb lists only in-frame clones, some missing. The V and J calls and clone size are taken from that table; D and trimming were inferred from the DNA. The sample has about 82,000 clones; 85% are singletons. About this clone itself: Compared with germline, one end of the junction differs, possibly owing to a read error.

CDR3 length: 14 amino acids. CDR1 and CDR2 (germline): SGDLS, YYNGEE. Sequenced: peripheral blood. The TCR was taken from a man older than 75 with active or convalescent COVID-19. The genes are TRBV9 and TRBJ2-1, with 12 bases fitting TRBD2. CDR3 DNA: TGTGCCAGCAGCTTACGGACTAGCGGGATTGACAGGGTCTTC. Translating gives CASSLRTSGIDRVF.